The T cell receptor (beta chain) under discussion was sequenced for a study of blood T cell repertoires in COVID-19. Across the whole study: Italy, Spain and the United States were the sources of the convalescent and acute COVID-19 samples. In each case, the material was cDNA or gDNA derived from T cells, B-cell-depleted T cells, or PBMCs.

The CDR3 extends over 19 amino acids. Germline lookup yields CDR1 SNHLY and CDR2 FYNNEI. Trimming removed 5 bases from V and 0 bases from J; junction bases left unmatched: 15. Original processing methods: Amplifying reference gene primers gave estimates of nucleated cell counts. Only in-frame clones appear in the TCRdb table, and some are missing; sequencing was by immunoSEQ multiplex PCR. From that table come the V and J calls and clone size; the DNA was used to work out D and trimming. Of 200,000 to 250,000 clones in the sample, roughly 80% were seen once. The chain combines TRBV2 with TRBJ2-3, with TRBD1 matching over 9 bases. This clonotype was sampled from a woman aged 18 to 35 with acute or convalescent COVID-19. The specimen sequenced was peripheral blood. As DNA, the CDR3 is TGTGCCAGCAGTCTATACCCGGGACAGGGATCTACTAGCACAGATACGCAGTATTTT. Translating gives CASSLYPGQGSTSTDTQYF.